The rows below give T cell receptor beta chains drawn from one sample of a study of blood T cell repertoires in COVID-19. Profiled with immunoSEQ multiplex PCR; TCRdb holds only in-frame clones, not every one. Seen here are 200,000 to 300,000 clones, roughly 86% observed once, and the top ten hold roughly 4%. Sequencing used peripheral blood. The receptors stem from a man aged 50 or older with acute or convalescent COVID-19. The CDR3 runs from the conserved cysteine through the conserved F or W. The order of the fields is J gene, clone size, V gene, D gene, CDR3 protein, CDR3 DNA. D genes are given only for firm matches. A row's size may be missing; if present it is once, few, many or a size class.

TRBJ2-2 NA TRBV6-5 NA CASSYDTGGAGELFF TGTGCCAGCAGTTACGATACAGGGGGGGCCGGGGAGCTGTTTTTT
TRBJ1-2 NA TRBV6-5 TRBD1 CASSPRDRGSYGYTF TGTGCCAGCAGTCCCCGGGACAGGGGCTCCTATGGCTACACCTTC
TRBJ1-4 few TRBV29-1 NA CSVGNIRGEKLFF TGCAGCGTTGGAAATATCAGAGGTGAAAAACTGTTTTTT
TRBJ2-7 NA TRBV25-1 NA CASSPLESYEQYF TGTGCCAGCAGCCCCCTAGAGTCCTACGAGCAGTACTTC
TRBJ2-7 NA TRBV27 NA CASSPGTSSYEQYF TGTGCCAGCAGTCCCGGGACAAGCTCCTACGAGCAGTACTTC
TRBJ2-7 NA TRBV12-3/TRBV12-4 NA CASSLQAYEQYF TGTGCCAGCAGTTTGCAGGCCTACGAGCAGTACTTC
TRBJ2-3 NA TRBV7-9 TRBD1 CASSPGTGTTDTQYF TGTGCCAGCAGCCCCGGGACAGGGACCACAGATACGCAGTATTTT
TRBJ2-3 NA TRBV9 NA CASGGSSTDTQYF TGTGCCAGCGGGGGCTCAAGCACAGATACGCAGTATTTT
TRBJ1-2 few TRBV19 TRBD1 CASSRQGDYGYTF TGTGCCAGTAGTAGACAGGGGGACTATGGCTACACCTTC
TRBJ2-7 NA TRBV13 NA CASSLGQPVFEQYF TGTGCCAGCAGCTTAGGACAGCCGGTCTTCGAGCAGTACTTC
TRBJ2-7 NA TRBV11-2 NA CASSLDPGVTYEQYF TGTGCCAGCAGCTTAGATCCCGGGGTGACCTACGAGCAGTACTTC
TRBJ1-1 NA TRBV27 NA CASRTQGIVTEAFF TGTGCCAGCAGGACCCAGGGGATCGTCACTGAAGCTTTCTTT
TRBJ2-5 NA TRBV23-1 TRBD2 CASSLTSGRAQETQYF TGCGCCAGCAGTCTTACTAGCGGGAGAGCCCAAGAGACCCAGTACTTC
TRBJ1-6 NA TRBV5-6 NA CASSLGPGKGQDSPLHF TGTGCCAGCAGCTTGGGCCCGGGGAAGGGTCAGGATTCACCCCTCCACTTT
TRBJ2-7 NA TRBV5-5 TRBD2 CASSSNRDPAGEYF TGTGCCAGCAGCTCAAACCGGGACCCGGCGGGAGAGTACTTC
TRBJ2-3 NA TRBV15 NA CATSGRDVPDTQYF TGTGCCACCAGCGGACGGGATGTCCCAGATACGCAGTATTTT
TRBJ2-3 NA TRBV19 TRBD1 CASSIRGTGQDTQYF TGTGCCAGTAGTATAAGGGGGACAGGTCAAGATACGCAGTATTTT
TRBJ2-2 NA TRBV11-3 NA CASSHGTSPTGELFF TGTGCCAGCAGCCACGGGACTTCACCAACCGGGGAGCTGTTTTTT
TRBJ2-7 NA TRBV6-4 NA CASSVVPGSYEQYF TGTGCCAGCAGTGTCGTCCCCGGCTCCTACGAGCAGTACTTC